The sequence of this T cell receptor (beta chain) was determined in a study of response to subunit inactivated influenza vaccine. General study results and limits: After each seasonal influenza vaccination, few new T cells are recruited, the authors suggested.

Comment on this clonotype: Antigen unknown.

TCRdb recomputed calls from the RT-PCR reads with MiXCR, one row per CDR3 protein. The table lists some 640,000 distinct CDR3 sequences, about 15% of them singletons, with less than 7% in the top ten. This CDR3 comprises 15 residues. The V gene end was trimmed by 6 bases and the J gene end by 5 bases; junction bases not matched to a gene: 14. Germline assignment: CDR1 SQVTM and CDR2 ANQGSEA. The TCR originated in a man aged 45 to 65 who received an inactivated influenza vaccine. The rearrangement links TRBV29-1 to TRBJ2-5; 8 bases are a match to TRBD1. Sequenced here: PBMCs from blood, sampled 14 days before vaccination. The CDR3 loop is CSVKRTGKQVETQYF. CDR3 DNA sequence: TGCAGCGTCAAGCGGACAGGGAAGCAAGTGGAGACCCAGTACTTC.